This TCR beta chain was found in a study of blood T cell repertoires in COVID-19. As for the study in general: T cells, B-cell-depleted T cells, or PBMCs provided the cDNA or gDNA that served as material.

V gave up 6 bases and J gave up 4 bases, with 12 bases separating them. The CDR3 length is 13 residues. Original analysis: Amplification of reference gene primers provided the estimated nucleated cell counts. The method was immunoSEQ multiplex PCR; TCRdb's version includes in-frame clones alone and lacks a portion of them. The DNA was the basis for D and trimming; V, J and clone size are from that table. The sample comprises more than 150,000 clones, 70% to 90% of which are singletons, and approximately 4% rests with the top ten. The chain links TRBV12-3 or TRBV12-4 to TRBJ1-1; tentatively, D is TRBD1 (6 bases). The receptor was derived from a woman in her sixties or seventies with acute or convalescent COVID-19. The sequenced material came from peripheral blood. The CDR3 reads CASSPDRFTEAFF. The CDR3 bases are TGTGCCAGCAGCCCAGACAGGTTCACTGAAGCTTTCTTT.